A selection of T cell receptor beta chains follows, all from one sample in a study of shared T cell receptors in the human thymus. Sequencing used immunoSEQ multiplex PCR; TCRdb keeps in-frame clones, though not all of them. The profile shows about 660,000 clones, 87% of them singletons. These same records also appear under a second study, on human thymus T cells.

Sequencing was carried out using thymocytes. These receptors were obtained from a boy under three years old with a congenital heart defect. Both conserved end residues are part of each CDR3. The order of the fields is clone size, J gene, D gene, V gene, CDR3 protein, CDR3 DNA. The D gene is left open where the match is weak. Clone size is stated in some rows and not others, as once, few, many or a class when expanded.

clone_size: -
j_call: TRBJ1-5
d_call: TRBD1
v_call: TRBV5-8
cdr3_aa: CASSPPGTGGSNQPQHF
cdr3_nt: TGTGCCAGCAGCCCTCCCGGGACAGGGGGATCAAATCAGCCCCAGCATTTT

clone_size: -
j_call: TRBJ1-2
d_call: TRBD1
v_call: TRBV5-8
cdr3_aa: CASSYLQGIRDGYTF
cdr3_nt: TGTGCCAGCAGCTACCTACAGGGGATTAGGGATGGCTACACCTTC

clone_size: once
j_call: TRBJ2-1
d_call: TRBD2
v_call: TRBV9
cdr3_aa: CASSVHVSRGSGDNEQFF
cdr3_nt: TGTGCCAGCAGCGTACACGTATCCCGGGGCAGCGGGGACAATGAGCAGTTCTTC

clone_size: -
j_call: TRBJ1-1
d_call: -
v_call: TRBV6-5
cdr3_aa: CASSEGLGFEAFF
cdr3_nt: TGTGCCAGCAGTGAGGGACTAGGGTTTGAAGCTTTCTTT

clone_size: -
j_call: TRBJ2-2
d_call: TRBD2
v_call: TRBV4-3
cdr3_aa: CASSQGVSPRLAGGNTGELFF
cdr3_nt: TGCGCCAGCAGCCAAGGGGTTTCCCCGAGACTAGCGGGAGGAAACACCGGGGAGCTGTTTTTT

clone_size: -
j_call: TRBJ2-3
d_call: TRBD2
v_call: TRBV5-4
cdr3_aa: CASSIKRDLTDTQYF
cdr3_nt: TGTGCCAGCAGCATCAAGCGGGACCTCACAGATACGCAGTATTTT

clone_size: -
j_call: TRBJ1-2
d_call: -
v_call: TRBV15
cdr3_aa: CATSRGRRGYTF
cdr3_nt: TGTGCCACCAGCAGAGGCCGTCGGGGCTACACCTTC

clone_size: -
j_call: TRBJ1-4
d_call: -
v_call: TRBV4-3
cdr3_aa: CASSQIGRGWVTNEKLFF
cdr3_nt: TGCGCCAGCAGCCAAATTGGGAGGGGTTGGGTAACTAATGAAAAACTGTTTTTT

clone_size: -
j_call: TRBJ1-2
d_call: -
v_call: TRBV30
cdr3_aa: CAWSVDPPGGYTF
cdr3_nt: TGTGCCTGGAGTGTAGACCCCCCGGGGGGCTACACCTTC

clone_size: -
j_call: TRBJ2-7
d_call: TRBD1
v_call: TRBV7-9
cdr3_aa: CASSYGRTGSHEQYF
cdr3_nt: TGTGCCAGCAGCTACGGAAGGACAGGGTCCCACGAGCAGTACTTC

clone_size: -
j_call: TRBJ1-5
d_call: -
v_call: TRBV7-2
cdr3_aa: CASSLFHSNQPQHF
cdr3_nt: TGTGCCAGCAGCTTATTCCATAGCAATCAGCCCCAGCATTTT

clone_size: once
j_call: TRBJ1-5
d_call: -
v_call: TRBV15
cdr3_aa: CATSTPNQPQHF
cdr3_nt: TGTGCCACCAGCACCCCTAATCAGCCCCAGCATTTT

clone_size: -
j_call: TRBJ1-1
d_call: TRBD1
v_call: TRBV6-1
cdr3_aa: CASRITGAPGTEAFF
cdr3_nt: TGTGCCAGCAGAATAACAGGGGCGCCTGGCACTGAAGCTTTCTTT

clone_size: -
j_call: TRBJ2-3
d_call: TRBD2
v_call: TRBV5-1
cdr3_aa: CASSLGGRVTDTQYF
cdr3_nt: TGCGCCAGCAGCTTGGGAGGGAGGGTGACAGATACGCAGTATTTT

clone_size: few
j_call: TRBJ2-7
d_call: TRBD1
v_call: TRBV10-3
cdr3_aa: CAISLDRANEQYF
cdr3_nt: TGTGCCATCAGTTTGGACAGGGCCAACGAGCAGTACTTC

clone_size: few
j_call: TRBJ1-2
d_call: TRBD1
v_call: TRBV19
cdr3_aa: CASTRDRYGYTF
cdr3_nt: TGTGCCAGTACCCGGGACAGGTATGGCTACACCTTC

clone_size: -
j_call: TRBJ1-3
d_call: -
v_call: TRBV4-3
cdr3_aa: CASSRSRDFSRRNTIYF
cdr3_nt: TGCGCCAGCAGCCGGTCCCGGGACTTTTCCCGCAGAAACACCATATATTTT

clone_size: -
j_call: TRBJ1-5
d_call: -
v_call: TRBV6-1
cdr3_aa: CASSAGQPQHF
cdr3_nt: TGTGCCAGCAGTGCAGGGCAGCCCCAGCATTTT

clone_size: -
j_call: TRBJ1-1
d_call: TRBD1
v_call: TRBV4-1
cdr3_aa: CASSHEGLGQTNTEAFF
cdr3_nt: TGCGCCAGCAGCCACGAAGGCCTGGGACAGACGAACACTGAAGCTTTCTTT

clone_size: -
j_call: TRBJ1-4
d_call: -
v_call: TRBV10-3
cdr3_aa: CAIGQSNEKLFF
cdr3_nt: TGTGCCATCGGACAGAGTAATGAAAAACTGTTTTTT

clone_size: -
j_call: TRBJ1-1
d_call: TRBD1
v_call: TRBV27
cdr3_aa: CASSWLRTGSNTEAFF
cdr3_nt: TGTGCCAGCAGTTGGCTTCGGACAGGCTCGAACACTGAAGCTTTCTTT

clone_size: -
j_call: TRBJ1-5
d_call: -
v_call: TRBV6-5
cdr3_aa: CASSGEGSNQPQHF
cdr3_nt: TGTGCCAGCAGCGGGGAGGGAAGCAATCAGCCCCAGCATTTT

clone_size: -
j_call: TRBJ1-2
d_call: TRBD1
v_call: TRBV7-8
cdr3_aa: CASSFRDREGANYGYTF
cdr3_nt: TGTGCCAGCAGCTTCCGGGACAGGGAAGGCGCTAACTATGGCTACACCTTC

clone_size: -
j_call: TRBJ2-1
d_call: TRBD2
v_call: TRBV5-1
cdr3_aa: CASRQFGTSGRAREQFF
cdr3_nt: TGCGCCAGCAGACAGTTTGGGACTAGCGGGAGGGCCAGGGAGCAGTTCTTC

clone_size: -
j_call: TRBJ1-2
d_call: TRBD1
v_call: TRBV11-2
cdr3_aa: CASSPGGGDGYTF
cdr3_nt: TGTGCCAGCAGCCCTGGAGGGGGCGATGGCTACACCTTC

clone_size: -
j_call: TRBJ1-2
d_call: -
v_call: TRBV25-1
cdr3_aa: CASSESTEGVYGYTF
cdr3_nt: TGTGCCAGCAGTGAGTCCACCGAAGGGGTCTATGGCTACACCTTC

clone_size: -
j_call: TRBJ1-1
d_call: TRBD1
v_call: TRBV6-6
cdr3_aa: CATKSDRGGDTEAFF
cdr3_nt: TGTGCCACTAAATCGGACAGGGGAGGGGACACTGAAGCTTTCTTT

clone_size: -
j_call: TRBJ1-5
d_call: -
v_call: TRBV19
cdr3_aa: CASIGVEQPQHF
cdr3_nt: TGTGCCAGTATAGGGGTGGAGCAGCCCCAGCATTTT

clone_size: -
j_call: TRBJ2-7
d_call: TRBD2
v_call: TRBV7-2
cdr3_aa: CASSTRLAGVHEQYF
cdr3_nt: TGTGCCAGCAGCACCCGACTAGCGGGAGTGCACGAGCAGTACTTC

clone_size: once
j_call: TRBJ2-2
d_call: -
v_call: TRBV4-3
cdr3_aa: CASSHRVGAPELFF
cdr3_nt: TGCGCCAGCAGCCATCGTGTTGGGGCGCCGGAGCTGTTTTTT

clone_size: -
j_call: TRBJ1-2
d_call: -
v_call: TRBV6-5
cdr3_aa: CASSYGSAGDGYTF
cdr3_nt: TGTGCCAGCAGTTACGGGTCGGCAGGTGATGGCTACACCTTC

clone_size: -
j_call: TRBJ1-2
d_call: -
v_call: TRBV4-2
cdr3_aa: CASSRTWGGAVYGYTF
cdr3_nt: TGTGCCAGCAGCCGGACCTGGGGCGGGGCGGTCTATGGCTACACCTTC

clone_size: -
j_call: TRBJ2-7
d_call: TRBD2
v_call: TRBV27
cdr3_aa: CASSLSASGSLPYEQYF
cdr3_nt: TGTGCCAGCAGTTTGAGTGCGAGCGGGAGCCTGCCCTACGAGCAGTACTTC

clone_size: -
j_call: TRBJ2-7
d_call: TRBD1
v_call: TRBV5-6
cdr3_aa: CASSLVRDRDEQYF
cdr3_nt: TGTGCCAGCAGCTTGGTGAGGGACAGGGACGAGCAGTACTTC

clone_size: once
j_call: TRBJ1-5
d_call: -
v_call: TRBV4-3
cdr3_aa: CASSPHREQQPQHF
cdr3_nt: TGCGCCAGCAGCCCCCACAGGGAGCAACAGCCCCAGCATTTT

clone_size: -
j_call: TRBJ1-5
d_call: -
v_call: TRBV28
cdr3_aa: CASSYPNQPQHF
cdr3_nt: TGTGCCAGCTCCTACCCCAATCAGCCCCAGCATTTT

clone_size: -
j_call: TRBJ2-7
d_call: TRBD1
v_call: TRBV28
cdr3_aa: CASSSTGDSYEQYF
cdr3_nt: TGTGCCAGCAGTTCGACAGGGGACTCCTACGAGCAGTACTTC

clone_size: -
j_call: TRBJ1-3
d_call: TRBD1
v_call: TRBV10-2
cdr3_aa: CASSEGQGASTGNTIYF
cdr3_nt: TGCGCCAGCAGTGAGGGACAGGGGGCTTCAACTGGAAACACCATATATTTT

clone_size: -
j_call: TRBJ1-1
d_call: TRBD1
v_call: TRBV9
cdr3_aa: CASSGDRVVGMNTEAFF
cdr3_nt: TGTGCCAGCAGCGGGGACAGGGTTGTTGGCATGAACACTGAAGCTTTCTTT

clone_size: -
j_call: TRBJ2-1
d_call: TRBD2
v_call: TRBV5-4
cdr3_aa: CASSLAISGRGGGQFF
cdr3_nt: TGTGCCAGCAGCTTGGCGATTAGCGGGAGGGGCGGTGGGCAGTTCTTC